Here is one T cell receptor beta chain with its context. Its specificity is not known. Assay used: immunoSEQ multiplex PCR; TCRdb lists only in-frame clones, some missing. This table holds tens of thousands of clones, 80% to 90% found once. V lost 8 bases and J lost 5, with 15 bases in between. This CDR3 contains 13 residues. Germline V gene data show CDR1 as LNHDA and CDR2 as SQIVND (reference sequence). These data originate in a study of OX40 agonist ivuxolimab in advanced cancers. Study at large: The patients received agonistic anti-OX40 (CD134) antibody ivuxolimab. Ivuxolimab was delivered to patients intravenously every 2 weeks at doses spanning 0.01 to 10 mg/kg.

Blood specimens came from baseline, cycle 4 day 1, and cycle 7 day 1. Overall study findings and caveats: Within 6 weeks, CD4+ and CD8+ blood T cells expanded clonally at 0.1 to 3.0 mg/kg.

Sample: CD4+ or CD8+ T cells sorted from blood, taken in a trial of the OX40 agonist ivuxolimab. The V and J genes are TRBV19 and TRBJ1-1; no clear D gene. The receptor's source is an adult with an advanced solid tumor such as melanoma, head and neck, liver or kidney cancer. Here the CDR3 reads CASDTWAGTEAFF. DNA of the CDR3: TGTGCCAGTGATACCTGGGCAGGAACTGAAGCTTTCTTT.